A single sample is the source of the 10 T cell receptor beta chains below, sequenced in a study of cytomegalovirus exposure and HLA in healthy donors. PCR primers comprised 60 Vbeta and 13 Jbeta primers. Data came from immunoSEQ multiplex PCR; TCRdb stores just in-frame clones and leaves some out. The sample lists more than 65,000 clones, about 80% seen once, with 4.5% to 7% in the top ten. The specimen sequenced was PBMCs. The receptors shown here come from a female donor in good health and CMV-seronegative.

In this sample, this clone turned up a few times. This chain connects TRBV4-1 to TRBJ1-6, with 7 bases matching TRBD1. The V and J ends lost 2 bases and 7 bases, in that order; junction bases with no gene match: 5. The CDR3 covers 15 residues. Germline loops: CDR1 MGHRA, CDR2 YSYEKL. CDR3 region: CASSQTGQQNSPLHF. The CDR3 DNA sequence: TGCGCCAGCAGCCAAACGGGACAGCAGAATTCACCCCTCCACTTT.

The V call is TRBV18, the J call TRBJ1-4; D remains unclear. This CDR3 has 16 residues. Trimming cost V 4 bases and J 0 bases, with 12 bases left between them. Germline values: CDR1 KGHSH, CDR2 LQKENI. The CDR3 region is CASSRPTSATNEKLFF. The CDR3 DNA follows: TGTGCCAGCTCACGACCTACGAGTGCAACTAATGAAAAACTGTTTTTT.

This chain uses TRBV6-4 with TRBJ1-2; 7 bases agree with TRBD1. Germline V lookup: CDR1 MRHNA, CDR2 SNTAGT. CDR3 length: 13 residues. Trimming removed 5 bases from V and 7 bases from J; junction bases left unmatched: 7. CDR3 nucleotides: TGTGCCAGCAGTTCGACAGGGCGGTTTGGCTACACCTTC. Its protein is CASSSTGRFGYTF.

The chain employs TRBV7-9 and TRBJ1-4, with a possible D match to TRBD1 (5 bases). Germline loops: CDR1 SEHNR, CDR2 FQNEAQ (reference sequence). V was cut by 5 bases and J by 4 bases, with 11 bases left in between. This CDR3 is built from 14 residues. As DNA, the CDR3 is TGTGCCAGCAGCAAGGAGGGGCGTAATGAAAAACTGTTTTTT. It is translated as CASSKEGRNEKLFF.

This chain links TRBV2 with TRBJ2-5; possible D gene TRBD1, 5 bases. The CDR3 has 15 amino acids. Between the trimmed V and J ends, which lost 1 base and 4 bases, there was a span of 13 bases. Looked up from germline, CDR1 is SNHLY and CDR2 is FYNNEI. CDR3 coding DNA: TGTGCCAGCAGTGAAGGGCAAGGGGCAGGAGAGACCCAGTACTTC. Protein: CASSEGQGAGETQYF.

The chain carries TRBV2 and TRBJ2-1; weak D call: TRBD2 (6 bases). V lost 6 bases and J lost 9, with 15 bases in between. Germline V gives CDR1 SNHLY, CDR2 FYNNEI. The CDR3 runs to 13 residues. DNA of the CDR3: TGTGCCAGCAGACGAGAGGCCGGGGGTGAGCAGTTCTTC. Translation: CASRREAGGEQFF.

This clone has only a few counts. This specimen includes other DNA sequences encoding the same CDR3. The chain joins TRBV7-2 to TRBJ1-3; possible D gene TRBD1, 6 bases. CDR1 is SGHTA, CDR2 FQGNSA, per germline. CDR3 length: 15 amino acids. V lost 5 bases and J lost 1, with 12 bases in between. Here the CDR3 DNA reads TGTGCCAGCAGCCTACAGACAGGATCTGGAAACACCATATATTTT. This encodes CASSLQTGSGNTIYF.

J is TRBJ1-2 and V is TRBV19; D is possibly TRBD1 (5 bases). Germline V gene lookup returns CDR1 LNHDA and CDR2 SQIVND (reference sequence). Trimming took off 5 bases at V and 5 bases at J, with 12 bases between the two ends. The CDR3 consists of 13 residues. CDR3 sequence reads: CASSVQGDYGYTF. The CDR3 DNA sequence: TGTGCCAGTAGTGTTCAAGGGGATTATGGCTACACCTTC.

The chain links TRBV7-9 to TRBJ1-6; D unclear. Trimming took 3 bases from V and 6 from J, leaving 12 bases between them. There are 15 residues in the CDR3. Germline assignment: CDR1 SEHNR and CDR2 FQNEAQ (reference sequence). The CDR3 DNA is TGTGCCAGCAGCTTGTCGGAGCAGAGTAATTCACCCCTCCACTTT. This codes for CASSLSEQSNSPLHF.

The V gene is TRBV7-9, the J gene TRBJ2-1, with 11 bases lining up with TRBD2. The CDR3 covers 16 residues. Germline V gene data show CDR1 as SEHNR and CDR2 as FQNEAQ (reference sequence). Unmatched junction bases numbered 9, after V lost 4 bases and J lost 7 bases. The CDR3 spells CASSSNLAGGQNEQFF. The CDR3 nucleotides are TGTGCCAGCAGCTCGAATTTAGCGGGGGGGCAAAATGAGCAGTTCTTC. The variable domain in full, completed from reference TRBV7-9 and TRBJ2-1, reads DTGVSQNPRHKITKRGQNVTFRCDPISEHNRLYWYRQTLGQGPEFLTYFQNEAQLEKSRLLSDRFSAERPKGSFSTLEIQRTEQGDSAMYLCASSSNLAGGQNEQFFGPGTRLTVL.